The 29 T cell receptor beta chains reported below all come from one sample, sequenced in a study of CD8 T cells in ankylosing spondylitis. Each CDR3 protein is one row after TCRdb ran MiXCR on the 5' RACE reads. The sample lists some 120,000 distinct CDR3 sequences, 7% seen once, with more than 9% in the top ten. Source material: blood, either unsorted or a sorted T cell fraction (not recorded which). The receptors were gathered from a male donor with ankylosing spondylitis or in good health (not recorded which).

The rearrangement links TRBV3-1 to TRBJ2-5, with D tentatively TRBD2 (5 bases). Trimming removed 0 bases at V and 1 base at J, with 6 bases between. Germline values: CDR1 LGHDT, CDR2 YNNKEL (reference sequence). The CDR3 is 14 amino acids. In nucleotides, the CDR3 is TGTGCCAGCAGCCAAGAGCGGGTCCAAGAGACCCAGTACTTC. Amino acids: CASSQERVQETQYF.

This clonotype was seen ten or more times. As DNA, the CDR3 is TGTGCCAGCAGGGACGCCGGGACTGGGAACACTGAAGCTTTCTTT. It codes for CASRDAGTGNTEAFF. The chain has TRBV12-3 or TRBV12-4 and TRBJ1-1, with a tentative D call TRBD1 (5 bases). This CDR3 contains 15 residues. Trimming took 6 bases from V and 1 from J, leaving 15 bases between them.

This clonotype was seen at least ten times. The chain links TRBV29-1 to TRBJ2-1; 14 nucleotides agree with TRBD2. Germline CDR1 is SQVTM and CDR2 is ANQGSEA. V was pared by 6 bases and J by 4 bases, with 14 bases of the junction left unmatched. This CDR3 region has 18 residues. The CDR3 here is CSVEPGTSGRTGYNEQFF. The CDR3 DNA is TGCAGCGTCGAACCCGGGACTAGCGGGAGAACGGGTTACAATGAGCAGTTCTTC.

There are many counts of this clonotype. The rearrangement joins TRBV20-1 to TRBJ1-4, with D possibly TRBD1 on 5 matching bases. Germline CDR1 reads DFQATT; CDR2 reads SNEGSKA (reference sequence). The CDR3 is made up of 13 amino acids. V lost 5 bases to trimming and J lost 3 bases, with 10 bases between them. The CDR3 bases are TGCAGTGCTCAACCGGGACCTAATGAAAAACTGTTTTTT. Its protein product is CSAQPGPNEKLFF.

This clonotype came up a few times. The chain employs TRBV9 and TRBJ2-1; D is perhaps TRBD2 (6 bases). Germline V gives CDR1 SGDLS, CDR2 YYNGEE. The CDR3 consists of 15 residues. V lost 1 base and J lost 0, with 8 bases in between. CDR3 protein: CASSVIGGSYNEQFF. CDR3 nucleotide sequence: TGTGCCAGCAGCGTAATCGGGGGCTCCTACAATGAGCAGTTCTTC.

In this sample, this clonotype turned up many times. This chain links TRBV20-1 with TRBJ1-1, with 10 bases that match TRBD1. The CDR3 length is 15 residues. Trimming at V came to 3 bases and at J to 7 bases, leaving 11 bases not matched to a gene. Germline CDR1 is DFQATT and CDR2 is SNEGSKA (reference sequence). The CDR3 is CSARSRDRGVSEAFF. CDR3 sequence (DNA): TGCAGTGCTAGGTCCCGGGACAGGGGAGTGAGTGAAGCTTTCTTT.

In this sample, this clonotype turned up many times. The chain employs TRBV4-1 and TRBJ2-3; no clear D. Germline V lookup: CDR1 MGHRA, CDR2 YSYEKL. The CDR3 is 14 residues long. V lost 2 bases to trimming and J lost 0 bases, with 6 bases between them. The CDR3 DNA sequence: TGCGCCAGCAGCCAACATTCTAGCACAGATACGCAGTATTTT. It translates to CASSQHSSTDTQYF.

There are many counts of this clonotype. DNA for the CDR3: TGCAGCGTTGAAAGGACATTCCAAGAGACCCAGTACTTC. Amino acids: CSVERTFQETQYF. This chain connects TRBV29-1 to TRBJ2-5, with D tentatively TRBD1 (5 bases). Germline V gene lookup returns CDR1 SQVTM and CDR2 ANQGSEA. The CDR3 contains 13 residues. V was pared by 2 bases and J by 1 base, with 8 bases between.

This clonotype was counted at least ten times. The CDR3: CASSIQGAGTGELFF. The CDR3 bases are TGTGCCAGCAGTATACAGGGGGCTGGGACCGGGGAGCTGTTTTTT. V is TRBV28 and J is TRBJ2-2, with 9 bases fitting TRBD1. The CDR3 is 15 residues long. V gave up 5 bases and J gave up 5 bases; unmatched junction bases: 6. Germline CDR1 and CDR2: MDHEN and SYDVKM.

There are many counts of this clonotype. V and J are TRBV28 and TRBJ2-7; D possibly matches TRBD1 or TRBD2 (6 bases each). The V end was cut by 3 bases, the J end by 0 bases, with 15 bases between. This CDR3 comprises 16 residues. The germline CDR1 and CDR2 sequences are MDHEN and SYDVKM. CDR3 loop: CASSFPGALLSYEQYF. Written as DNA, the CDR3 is TGTGCCAGCAGTTTTCCGGGGGCCCTCCTCTCCTACGAGCAGTACTTC.

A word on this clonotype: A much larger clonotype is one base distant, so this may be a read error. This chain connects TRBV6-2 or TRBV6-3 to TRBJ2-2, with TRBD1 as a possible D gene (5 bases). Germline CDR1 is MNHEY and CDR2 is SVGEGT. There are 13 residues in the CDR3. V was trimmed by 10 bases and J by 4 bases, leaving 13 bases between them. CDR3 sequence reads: CANSPQGTGELFF. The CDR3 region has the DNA TGTGCCAACAGCCCCCAGGGCACCGGGGAGCTGTTTTTT.

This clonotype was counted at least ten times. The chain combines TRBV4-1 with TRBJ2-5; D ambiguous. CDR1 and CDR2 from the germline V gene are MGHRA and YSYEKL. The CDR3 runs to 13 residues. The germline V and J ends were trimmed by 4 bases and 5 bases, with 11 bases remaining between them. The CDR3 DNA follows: TGCGCCAGCAGCCCTTACCTGGGGGAGACCCAGTACTTC. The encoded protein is CASSPYLGETQYF.

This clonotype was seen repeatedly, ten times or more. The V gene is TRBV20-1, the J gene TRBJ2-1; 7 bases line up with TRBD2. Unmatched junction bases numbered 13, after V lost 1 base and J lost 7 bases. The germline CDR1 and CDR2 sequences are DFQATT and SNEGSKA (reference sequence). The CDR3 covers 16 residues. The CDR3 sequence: CSARVMGGYFWNEQFF. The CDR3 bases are TGCAGTGCTAGAGTTATGGGAGGGTATTTTTGGAATGAGCAGTTCTTC.

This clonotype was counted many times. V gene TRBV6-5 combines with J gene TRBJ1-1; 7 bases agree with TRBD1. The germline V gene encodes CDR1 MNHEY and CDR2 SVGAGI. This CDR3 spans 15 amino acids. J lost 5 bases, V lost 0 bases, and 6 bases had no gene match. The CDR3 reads CASSYSGGPRTEAFF. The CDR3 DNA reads TGTGCCAGCAGTTACTCAGGGGGCCCCCGGACTGAAGCTTTCTTT.

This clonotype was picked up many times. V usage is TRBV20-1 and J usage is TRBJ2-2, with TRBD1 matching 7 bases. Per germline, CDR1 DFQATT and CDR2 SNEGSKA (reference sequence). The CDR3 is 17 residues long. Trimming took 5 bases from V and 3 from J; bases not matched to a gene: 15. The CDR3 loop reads CSASPTDRSRHTGELFF. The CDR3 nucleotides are TGCAGTGCTTCACCTACGGACAGGTCAAGACACACCGGGGAGCTGTTTTTT.

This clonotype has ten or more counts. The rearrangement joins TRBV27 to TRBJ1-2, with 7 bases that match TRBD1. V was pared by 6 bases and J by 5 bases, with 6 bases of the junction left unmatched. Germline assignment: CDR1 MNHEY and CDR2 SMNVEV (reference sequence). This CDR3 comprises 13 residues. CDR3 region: CASSWTGSYGYTF. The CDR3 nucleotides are TGTGCCAGCAGCTGGACAGGTTCTTATGGCTACACCTTC.

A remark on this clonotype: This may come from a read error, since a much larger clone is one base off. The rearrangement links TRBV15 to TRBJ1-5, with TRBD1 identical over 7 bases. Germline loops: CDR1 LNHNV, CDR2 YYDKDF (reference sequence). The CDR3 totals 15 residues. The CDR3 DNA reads TGTGCCGCCAGCGAAACAACAGGGGAGTCCCAGCCCCAGCATTTT. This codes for CAASETTGESQPQHF.

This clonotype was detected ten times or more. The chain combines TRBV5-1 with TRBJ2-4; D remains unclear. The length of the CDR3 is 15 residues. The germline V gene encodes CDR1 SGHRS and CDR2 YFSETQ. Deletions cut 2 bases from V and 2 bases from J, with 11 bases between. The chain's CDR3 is CASSFSLGTKNIQYF. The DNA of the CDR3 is TGCGCCAGCAGCTTCTCGCTAGGGACCAAAAACATTCAGTACTTC.

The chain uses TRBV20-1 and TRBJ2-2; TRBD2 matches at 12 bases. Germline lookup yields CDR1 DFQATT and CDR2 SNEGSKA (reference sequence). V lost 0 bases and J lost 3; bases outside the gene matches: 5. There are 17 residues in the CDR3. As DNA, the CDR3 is TGCAGTGCTAGAGATGCTAGCGGGGGGGCCGACACCGGGGAGCTGTTTTTT. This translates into CSARDASGGADTGELFF.

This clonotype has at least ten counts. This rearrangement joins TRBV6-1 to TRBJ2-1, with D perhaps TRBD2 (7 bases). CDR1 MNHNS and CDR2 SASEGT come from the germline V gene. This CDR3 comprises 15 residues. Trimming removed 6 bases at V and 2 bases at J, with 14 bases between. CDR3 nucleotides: TGTGCCAGCAGCCAAGGGGGGGGACCCTACAATGAGCAGTTCTTC. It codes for CASSQGGGPYNEQFF.

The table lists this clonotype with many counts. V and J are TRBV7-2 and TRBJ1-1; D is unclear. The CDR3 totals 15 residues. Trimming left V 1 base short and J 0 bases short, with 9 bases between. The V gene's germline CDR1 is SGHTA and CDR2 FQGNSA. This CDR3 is CASSLDRVLNTEAFF. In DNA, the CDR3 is TGTGCCAGCAGCTTAGATCGGGTCTTGAACACTGAAGCTTTCTTT.

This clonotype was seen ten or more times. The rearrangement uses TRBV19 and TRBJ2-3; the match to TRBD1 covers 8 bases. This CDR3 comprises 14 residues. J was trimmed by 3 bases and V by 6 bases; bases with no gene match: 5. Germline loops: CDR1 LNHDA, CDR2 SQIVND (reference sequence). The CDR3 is CASRDRASTDTQYF. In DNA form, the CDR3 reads TGTGCCAGTAGGGACAGGGCTTCGACAGATACGCAGTATTTT.

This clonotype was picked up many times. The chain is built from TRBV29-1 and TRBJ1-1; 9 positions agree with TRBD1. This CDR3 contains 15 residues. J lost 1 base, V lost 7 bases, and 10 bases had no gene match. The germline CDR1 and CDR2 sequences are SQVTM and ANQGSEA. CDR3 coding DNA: TGCAGCGCAACACGGACAGGGGATGGGAACACTGAAGCTTTCTTT. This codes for CSATRTGDGNTEAFF. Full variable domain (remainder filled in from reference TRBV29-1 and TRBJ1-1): SAVISQKPSRDICQRGTSLTIQCQVDSQVTMMFWYRQQPGQSLTLIATANQGSEATYESGFVIDKFPISRPNLTFSTLTVSNMSPEDSSIYLCSATRTGDGNTEAFFGQGTRLTVV.

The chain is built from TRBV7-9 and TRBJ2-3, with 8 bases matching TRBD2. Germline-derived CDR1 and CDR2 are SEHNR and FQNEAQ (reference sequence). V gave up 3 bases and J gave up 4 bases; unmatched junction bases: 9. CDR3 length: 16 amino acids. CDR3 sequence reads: CASSLGRLAGADTQYF. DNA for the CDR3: TGTGCCAGCAGCTTGGGGCGGCTAGCGGGCGCAGATACGCAGTATTTT.

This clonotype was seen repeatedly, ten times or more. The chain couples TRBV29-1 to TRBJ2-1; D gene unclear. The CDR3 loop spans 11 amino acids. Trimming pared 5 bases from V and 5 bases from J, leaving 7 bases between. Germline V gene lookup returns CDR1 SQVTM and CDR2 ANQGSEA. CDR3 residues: CSVSRNNEQFF. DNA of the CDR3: TGCAGCGTTTCTAGGAACAATGAGCAGTTCTTC.

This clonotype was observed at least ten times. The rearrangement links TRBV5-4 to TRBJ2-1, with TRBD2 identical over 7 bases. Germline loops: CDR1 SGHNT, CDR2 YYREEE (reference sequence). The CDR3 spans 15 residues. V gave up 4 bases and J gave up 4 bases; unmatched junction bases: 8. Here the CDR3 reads CASSRNSGGYNEQFF. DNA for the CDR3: TGTGCCAGCAGCCGCAATTCGGGGGGTTACAATGAGCAGTTCTTC.

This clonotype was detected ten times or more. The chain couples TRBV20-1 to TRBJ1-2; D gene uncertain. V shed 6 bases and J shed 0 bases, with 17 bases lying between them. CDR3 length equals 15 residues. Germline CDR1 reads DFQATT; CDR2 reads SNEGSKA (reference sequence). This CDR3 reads CSATALQISNYGYTF. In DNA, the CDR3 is TGCAGTGCAACCGCACTACAGATTTCTAACTATGGCTACACCTTC.

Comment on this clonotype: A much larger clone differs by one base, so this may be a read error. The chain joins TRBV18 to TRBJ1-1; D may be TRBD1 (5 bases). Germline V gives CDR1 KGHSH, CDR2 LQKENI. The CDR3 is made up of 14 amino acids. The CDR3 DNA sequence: TGTGCCAGCTCACCACAGGGGAGAGACACTAAAGCTTTCTTT. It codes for CASSPQGRDTKAFF.

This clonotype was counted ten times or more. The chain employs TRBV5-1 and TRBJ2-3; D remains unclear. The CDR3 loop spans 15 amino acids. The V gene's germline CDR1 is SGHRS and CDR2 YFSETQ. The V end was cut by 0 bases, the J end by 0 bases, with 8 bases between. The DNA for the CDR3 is TGCGCCAGCAGCTTGGAGGCCACTAGCACAGATACGCAGTATTTT. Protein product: CASSLEATSTDTQYF.